The entry below gives a single T cell receptor (beta chain) sequence along with its context. The donors were part of the approximately 120-subject validation cohort, which stood apart from the roughly 700-subject first cohort. This sample is drawn from a study of cytomegalovirus exposure and HLA in healthy donors. The CDR3 spans 13 residues. Looked up from germline, CDR1 is MNHEY and CDR2 is SMNVEV (reference sequence). The V end was cut by 4 bases, the J end by 3 bases, with 9 bases between. Profiling relied on immunoSEQ multiplex PCR, and the TCRdb table lists in-frame clones only, not all of them. The sample yields around 150,000 clones, around 92% seen once.

The sample comprised PBMCs. The rearrangement links TRBV27 to TRBJ1-2, with D possibly being TRBD1 (6 bases). This clonotype was sampled from a man between 18 and 35 years old in good health and CMV-seropositive. The chain's CDR3 is CASSSAGDYGYTF. CDR3 bases: TGTGCCAGCAGTTCGGCAGGGGACTATGGCTACACCTTC.